The clone carrying this TCR beta chain turned up a few times. Antigen unknown. The data stem from a study of T cells after yellow fever vaccination. About the study: Fractions with few cells were prepared using SMART-Seq v4 Ultra Low Input.

TCRdb re-called the 5' RACE reads with MiXCR, one entry per CDR3 protein. Of hundreds of thousands of distinct CDR3 sequences listed, 9% to 15% were seen once; the top ten hold about 16%. Findings and limits, study-wide: Within FACS-sorted repertoires, abundant clonotypes contaminating from the bulk population could be present. A limited proportion of clonotypes was detected within both the CD4 and CD8 compartments. After the booster, 95% to 98% of CD4 and more than 85% of CD8 primary-response clones were re-detected.

Germline-derived CDR1 and CDR2 are SGHTA and FQGNSA. The CDR3 has 15 residues. Trimming took 5 bases from V and 4 from J, leaving 15 bases between them. The chain carries TRBV7-2 and TRBJ2-1; either TRBD1 or TRBD2 may supply D (5 bases each). The TCR originated in a young man who received the YFV17D yellow fever vaccine. The input for sequencing was PBMCs, taken on the day of the yellow fever booster vaccination. CDR3 amino acids: CASSIGAGSYNEQFF. CDR3 bases: TGTGCCAGCAGCATAGGGGCGGGCTCATACAATGAGCAGTTCTTC. The variable domain in full, completed from reference TRBV7-2 and TRBJ2-1, reads GAGVSQSPSNKVTEKGKDVELRCDPISGHTALYWYRQSLGQGLEFLIYFQGNSAPDKSGLPSDRFSAERTGGSVSTLTIQRTQQEDSAVYLCASSIGAGSYNEQFFGPGTRLTVL.